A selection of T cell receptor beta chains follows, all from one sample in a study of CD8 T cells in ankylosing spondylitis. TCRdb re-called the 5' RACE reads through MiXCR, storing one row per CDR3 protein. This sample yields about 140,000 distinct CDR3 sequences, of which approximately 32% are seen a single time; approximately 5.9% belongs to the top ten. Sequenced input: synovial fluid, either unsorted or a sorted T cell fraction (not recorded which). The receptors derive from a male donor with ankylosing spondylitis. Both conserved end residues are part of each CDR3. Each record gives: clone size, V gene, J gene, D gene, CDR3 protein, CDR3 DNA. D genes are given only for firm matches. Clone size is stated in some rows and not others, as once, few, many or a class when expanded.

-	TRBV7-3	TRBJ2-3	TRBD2	CASSFSGSSSTDTQYF	TGTGCCAGCAGTTTTAGCGGGAGCAGTAGCACAGATACGCAGTATTTT
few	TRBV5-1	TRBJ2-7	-	CASSPRPGRSYEQYF	TGCGCCAGCAGCCCTCGGCCAGGGCGGTCCTACGAGCAGTACTTC
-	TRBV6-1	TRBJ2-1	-	CASSEGGSYNEQFF	TGTGCCAGCAGTGAGGGCGGGTCCTACAATGAGCAGTTCTTC
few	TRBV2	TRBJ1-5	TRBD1	CASSEALRIRQGDQPQHF	TGTGCCAGCAGTGAAGCGCTTCGGATTAGACAGGGAGATCAGCCCCAGCATTTT
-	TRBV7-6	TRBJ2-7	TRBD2	CASSLAKWEGPDEQYF	TGTGCCAGCAGCTTAGCGAAGTGGGAGGGCCCGGACGAGCAGTACTTC
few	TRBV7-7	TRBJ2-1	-	CASSLIGGSEQFF	TGTGCTAGCAGCTTAATTGGGGGGAGTGAGCAGTTCTTC
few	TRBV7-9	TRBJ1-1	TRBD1	CASSQARGQGGYEAFF	TGTGCCAGCAGTCAAGCCCGCGGACAGGGGGGGTATGAAGCTTTCTTT
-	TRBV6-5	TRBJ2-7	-	CASSYTSRQNYEQYF	TGTGCCAGCAGTTACACCTCCCGACAGAACTACGAGCAGTACTTC
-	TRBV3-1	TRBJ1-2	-	CASSQVRWEDYTF	TGTGCCAGCAGCCAAGTCCGGTGGGAGGACTACACCTTC
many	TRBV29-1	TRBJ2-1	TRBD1	CSVEGQGNEQFF	TGCAGCGTTGAAGGACAGGGCAATGAGCAGTTCTTC
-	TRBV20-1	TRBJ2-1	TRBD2	CSARGGRASGEQFF	TGCAGTGCTAGGGGCGGGAGGGCCAGCGGTGAGCAGTTCTTC
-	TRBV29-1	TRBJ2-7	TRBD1	CSVLDGTGLREQYF	TGCAGCGTTTTGGACGGGACAGGGCTTCGAGAGCAGTACTTC
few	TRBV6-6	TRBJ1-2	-	CASSQQKDGYTF	TGTGCCAGCAGCCAACAAAAGGATGGCTACACCTTC
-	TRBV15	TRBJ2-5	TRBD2	CATSNGTSGKETQYF	TGTGCCACCAGTAACGGGACTAGCGGGAAAGAGACCCAGTACTTC
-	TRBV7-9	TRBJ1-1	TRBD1	CASSQGGGNTEAFF	TGTGCCAGCAGCCAAGGGGGCGGGAACACTGAAGCTTTCTTT
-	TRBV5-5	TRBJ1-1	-	CASRQAPSTEAFF	TGTGCCAGCAGACAAGCCCCTAGCACTGAAGCTTTCTTT
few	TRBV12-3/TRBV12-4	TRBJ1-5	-	CASSLAAAQQPQHF	TGTGCCAGCAGTTTAGCAGCCGCCCAACAGCCCCAGCATTTT
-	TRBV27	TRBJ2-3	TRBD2	CASSSPPRGGRDTQYF	TGTGCCAGCAGTTCCCCTCCCCGCGGGGGAAGAGATACGCAGTATTTT
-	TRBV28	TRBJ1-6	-	CASKGGNSPLHF	TGTGCCAGCAAGGGTGGTAATTCACCCCTCCACTTT
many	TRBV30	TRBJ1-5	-	CAWKEGVYSNQPQHF	TGTGCCTGGAAGGAAGGGGTTTATAGCAATCAGCCCCAGCATTTT
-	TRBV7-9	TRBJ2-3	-	CASSKRATDTQYF	TGTGCCAGCAGCAAGAGGGCCACAGATACGCAGTATTTT
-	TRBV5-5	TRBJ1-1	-	CASSLLWGGPGSEAFF	TGTGCCAGCAGTCTTCTTTGGGGCGGACCGGGGTCTGAAGCTTTCTTT
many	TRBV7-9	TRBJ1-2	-	CASSLDDYGYTF	TGTGCCAGCAGCTTAGACGATTATGGCTACACCTTC
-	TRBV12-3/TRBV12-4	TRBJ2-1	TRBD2	CASSLRLAGDEQFF	TGTGCCAGCAGTTTAAGGCTAGCGGGAGATGAGCAGTTCTTC
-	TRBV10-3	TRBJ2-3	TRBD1	CAISPGQGEDTQYF	TGTGCCATCAGTCCGGGACAGGGTGAGGATACGCAGTATTTT
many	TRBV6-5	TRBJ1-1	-	CASSYYGTEAFF	TGTGCCAGCAGTTATTATGGGACTGAAGCTTTCTTT
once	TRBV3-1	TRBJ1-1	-	CASSQVGGIEAFF	TGTGCCAGCAGCCAAGTCGGGGGGATTGAAGCTTTCTTT
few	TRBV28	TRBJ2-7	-	CASSLSRQGRYEQYF	TGTGCCAGCAGTTTATCTCGCCAGGGGCGTTACGAGCAGTACTTC
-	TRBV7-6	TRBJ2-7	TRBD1	CASSFEQGASYEQYF	TGTGCCAGCAGCTTCGAACAGGGGGCTTCCTACGAGCAGTACTTC
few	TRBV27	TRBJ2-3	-	CASSLHGEGTQYF	TGTGCCAGCAGTTTACATGGAGAGGGGACGCAGTATTTT
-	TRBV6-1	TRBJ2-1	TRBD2	CASSERTSAYNEQFF	TGTGCCAGCAGTGAACGGACTAGTGCTTACAATGAGCAGTTCTTC
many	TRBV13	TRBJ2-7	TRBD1	CASSPGGVSYEQYF	TGTGCCAGCAGCCCAGGGGGCGTCTCCTACGAGCAGTACTTC
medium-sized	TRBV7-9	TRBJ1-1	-	CASSPRERGAPEAFF	TGTGCCAGCAGCCCTCGAGAGAGGGGGGCCCCTGAAGCTTTCTTT
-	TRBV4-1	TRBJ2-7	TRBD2	CASSQDRLAVYEQYF	TGCGCCAGCAGCCAAGATCGACTAGCTGTCTACGAGCAGTACTTC
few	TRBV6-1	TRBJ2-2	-	CASRPGTTPNTGELFF	TGTGCCAGCAGGCCCGGGACCACACCGAACACCGGGGAGCTGTTTTTT
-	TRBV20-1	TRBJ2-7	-	CSAISPLAPDLRYF	TGCAGTGCCATAAGCCCCCTAGCGCCTGATTTAAGGTACTTC